What follows is one T cell receptor beta chain and its context. A junction boundary mismatches the germline segment, possibly from a read error. These data belong to a study of CD8 T cells in ankylosing spondylitis. There are 16 residues in the CDR3. Per germline, CDR1 SGHTA and CDR2 FQGNSA. One entry per CDR3 protein results from TCRdb running MiXCR on the 5' RACE reads. The table records hundreds of thousands of distinct CDR3 sequences, under 25% of them present only once. This TCR was recovered from a female donor with ankylosing spondylitis or in good health (not recorded which). Sequencing was carried out using blood, either unsorted or a sorted T cell fraction (not recorded which). The rearrangement links TRBV7-2 to TRBJ1-4, with a possible D match to TRBD1 (5 bases). The CDR3 nucleotides read TGTGCCAGCAGATTAGCCGGGACGACGTCAAGTGAAAAACTGTTTTTT. It specifies CASRLAGTTSSEKLFF.